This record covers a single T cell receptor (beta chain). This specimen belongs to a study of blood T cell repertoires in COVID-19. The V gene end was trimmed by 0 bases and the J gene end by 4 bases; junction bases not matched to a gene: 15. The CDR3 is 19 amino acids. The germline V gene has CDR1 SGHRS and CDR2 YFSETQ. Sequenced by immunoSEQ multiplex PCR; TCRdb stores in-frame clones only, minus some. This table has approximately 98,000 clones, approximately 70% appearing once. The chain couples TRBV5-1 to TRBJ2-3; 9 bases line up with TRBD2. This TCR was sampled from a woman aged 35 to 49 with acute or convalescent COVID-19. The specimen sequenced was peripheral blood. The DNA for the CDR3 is TGCGCCAGCAGCTTGGTCCCCCTGGGGGCGGGGGGGCCTCCAGATACGCAGTATTTT. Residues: CASSLVPLGAGGPPDTQYF.